Shown below are 7 T cell receptor beta chains from a single sample sequenced in a study of PD-1 blockade in classical Hodgkin lymphoma. Each and every patient relapsed after autologous stem cell transplantation, and patients got differing brentuximab vedotin exposure. The method was immunoSEQ multiplex PCR; TCRdb's version includes in-frame clones alone and lacks a portion of them. The sample shows 4,000 to 6,000 clones, approximately 66% of them seen only once. Sequences were derived from peripheral blood mononuclear cells (PBMCs), sampled before the second cycle of nivolumab. All receptors come from a human donor with classical Hodgkin lymphoma.

The chain is built from TRBV21-1 and TRBJ2-3; the table's D call, TRBD2, has no DNA check behind it. TRBV21-1 is an annotated pseudogene. The CDR3 sequence is 16 residues long. CDR3 region: CASSKETSRSPYTQYF. The CDR3, as DNA: TGTGCCAGCAGCAAAGAAACTAGTAGGTCTCCTTATACGCAGTATTTT.

The chain joins TRBV5-5 to TRBJ2-1; D is perhaps TRBD1 (5 bases). Germline values: CDR1 SGHKS, CDR2 YYEKEE (reference sequence). This CDR3 comprises 17 residues. The V and J ends lost 1 base and 3 bases respectively, with 17 bases between them. This CDR3 is CASSLSERDRSYNEQFF. The DNA of the CDR3 is TGTGCCAGCAGCTTGAGCGAGAGAGACAGAAGCTACAATGAGCAGTTCTTC. Full variable domain (rest looked up from reference TRBV5-5 and TRBJ2-1): DAGVTQSPTHLIKTRGQQVTLRCSPISGHKSVSWYQQVLGQGPQFIFQYYEKEERGRGNFPDRFSARQFPNYSSELNVNALLLGDSALYLCASSLSERDRSYNEQFFGPGTRLTVL.

This clone appeared a single time. This sequence joins TRBV27 and TRBJ2-3, with D possibly matching TRBD1 (6 bases). The CDR3 is made up of 18 amino acids. Germline V gives CDR1 MNHEY, CDR2 SMNVEV (reference sequence). Trimming removed 6 bases from V and 1 base from J, with 23 bases in between. The CDR3 here is CASRVTWDIPPGTDTQYF. The CDR3 nucleotides read TGTGCCAGCAGGGTCACTTGGGACATCCCTCCGGGCACAGATACGCAGTATTTT.

Note on this clone: An end of the junction differs from the germline gene, which may be a read error. The chain combines TRBV5-4 with TRBJ1-6; TRBD1 matches 10 bases. CDR1 and CDR2 from the germline V gene are SGHNT and YYREEE (reference sequence). The CDR3 is 16 amino acids. As DNA, the CDR3 is TGTGCCAGCAGCCCGGGACAGGGGTCCTCTAATTCACCCCTCCACTTT. Translation: CASSPGQGSSNSPLHF.

This clone occurred a few times. CDR3 loop: CASSFGGTEAFF. The DNA of the CDR3 is TGTGCCAGCAGTTTTGGGGGAACTGAAGCTTTCTTT. The chain is built from TRBV6-1 and TRBJ1-1, with D possibly TRBD1 on 5 matching bases. With 5 bases removed from V and 5 bases from J, the gap between germline ends came to 9 bases. The CDR3 runs to 12 residues. Per the germline V gene, CDR1 is MNHNS and CDR2 is SASEGT.

The chain employs TRBV28 and TRBJ2-2; possible D gene TRBD2, 6 bases. V gave up 6 bases and J gave up 1 base, with 15 bases separating them. The germline V gene has CDR1 MDHEN and CDR2 SYDVKM. The CDR3 sequence is 16 residues long. The CDR3 sequence is CASRAGPQRNTGELFF. The CDR3 DNA reads TGTGCCAGCAGGGCGGGGCCCCAGCGGAACACCGGGGAGCTGTTTTTT.

This rearrangement joins TRBV15 to TRBJ2-3, with D perhaps TRBD2 (6 bases). V gave up 5 bases and J gave up 11 bases, with 17 bases separating them. This CDR3 has 13 amino acids. CDR1 is LNHNV, CDR2 YYDKDF, per germline (reference sequence). The CDR3 DNA is TGTGCCACCAGCCGGGTACTCCTCGGGGGGCAGTATTTT. This encodes CATSRVLLGGQYF.